Below are 18 T cell receptor beta chains sequenced from a single sample in a study of blood T cell repertoires in COVID-19. Assay: immunoSEQ multiplex PCR; the TCRdb copy retains only in-frame clones and omits some. The sample yields about 110,000 clones, approximately 90% seen once. Material for sequencing was peripheral blood. These receptors all come from a woman between 25 and 40 years old with acute or convalescent COVID-19.

The chain links TRBV6-6 to TRBJ1-4; no clear D. The CDR3 loop spans 16 amino acids. Germline V gene sequence: CDR1 MNHNY, CDR2 SVGAGI (reference sequence). Trimming pared 4 bases from V and 2 bases from J, leaving 14 bases between. For the CDR3, the DNA is TGTGCCAGCAGTTCACGGACTGCCTCCACTAATGAAAAACTGTTTTTT. Residues: CASSSRTASTNEKLFF.

The chain employs TRBV15 and TRBJ1-5; D is unclear. Trimming took 1 base from V and 0 from J, leaving 10 bases between them. Germline lookup yields CDR1 LNHNV and CDR2 YYDKDF (reference sequence). This CDR3 region has 16 residues. As DNA, the CDR3 is TGTGCCACCAGCAGAGTGGCAGGCGATAGCAATCAGCCCCAGCATTTT. Translating it yields CATSRVAGDSNQPQHF. Using reference TRBV15 and TRBJ1-5 for the parts outside the CDR3, the full variable domain is DAMVIQNPRYQVTQFGKPVTLSCSQTLNHNVMYWYQQKSSQAPKLLFHYYDKDFNNEADTPDNFQSRRPNTSFCFLDIRSPGLGDTAMYLCATSRVAGDSNQPQHFGDGTRLSIL.

The genes are TRBV4-1 and TRBJ1-3; D possibly corresponds to TRBD1 (6 bases). The CDR3 covers 16 residues. V lost 4 bases and J 4 bases, leaving 17 bases between the germline ends. CDR1 and CDR2 (germline): MGHRA, YSYEKL. Here the CDR3 reads CASSPPPGQGGNTIYF. The CDR3 DNA reads TGCGCCAGCAGCCCCCCACCGGGCCAGGGGGGAAACACCATATATTTT.

The V and J genes are TRBV5-1 and TRBJ2-1; D might be TRBD2 (6 bases). Germline values: CDR1 SGHRS, CDR2 YFSETQ. CDR3 size: 14 residues. Trimming pared 0 bases from V and 7 bases from J, leaving 11 bases between. The CDR3 loop reads CASSLDYGGNEQFF. In DNA, the CDR3 is TGCGCCAGCAGCTTGGACTATGGAGGGAATGAGCAGTTCTTC.

This clone was observed a few times. The J gene is TRBJ2-7, the V gene TRBV10-3; TRBD1 agrees at 10 bases. The CDR3 is made up of 15 amino acids. V shed 11 bases, J shed 1 base, and the junction held 11 bases outside the gene matches. The germline gives CDR1 ENHRY, CDR2 SYGVKD. The CDR3 sequence is CASTGGAGLSYEQYF. The CDR3 bases are TGTGCCTCGACAGGGGGCGCCGGTTTATCCTACGAGCAGTACTTC.

This chain connects TRBV4-1 to TRBJ1-2; a possible D gene is TRBD1 (6 bases). Per germline, CDR1 MGHRA and CDR2 YSYEKL. The V end was cut by 0 bases, the J end by 5 bases, with 16 bases between. The CDR3 length is 16 residues. The CDR3 region is CASSQELTGGWYGYTF. For the CDR3, the DNA is TGCGCCAGCAGCCAAGAACTGACGGGGGGCTGGTATGGCTACACCTTC.

The gene calls are TRBV18 and TRBJ1-5, with 9 bases aligning to TRBD1. V lost 3 bases and J lost 1; bases outside the gene matches: 1. From germline, CDR1 is KGHSH and CDR2 LQKENI. This CDR3 has 15 amino acids. The CDR3 protein is CASSPGQGSNQPQHF. CDR3 bases: TGTGCCAGCTCACCGGGACAGGGCAGCAATCAGCCCCAGCATTTT.

The J gene is TRBJ2-5, the V gene TRBV4-3; 11 nucleotides agree with TRBD2. CDR1 is LGHNA and CDR2 is YSLEER in the germline V gene. V lost 6 bases, J lost 1 base, and 7 bases stayed unmatched. The CDR3 loop spans 16 amino acids. DNA of the CDR3: TGCGCCAGCAGTCAGGGACTAGCGGATCCCCAAGAGACCCAGTACTTC. Its protein product is CASSQGLADPQETQYF.

The chain is built from TRBV29-1 and TRBJ2-7; the D is unclear. The CDR3 sequence is 12 residues long. Germline CDR1 SQVTM, CDR2 ANQGSEA. V was pared by 4 bases and J by 0 bases, with 7 bases between. CDR3 nucleotide sequence: TGCAGCGTTGCAGGTTCCTCCTACGAGCAGTACTTC. Protein sequence: CSVAGSSYEQYF.

This chain uses TRBV5-1 with TRBJ2-7, with TRBD2 matching 7 bases. The germline V gene encodes CDR1 SGHRS and CDR2 YFSETQ. CDR3 length: 17 amino acids. The J segment lost 0 bases and the V segment lost 2 bases, leaving 11 bases of the junction unmatched. Written as DNA, the CDR3 is TGCGCCAGCAGCTTCCGGCTAGCGGACTCCCACTCCTACGAGCAGTACTTC. Amino acids: CASSFRLADSHSYEQYF.

The chain joins TRBV7-2 to TRBJ2-7; D is perhaps TRBD1 (7 bases). From germline, CDR1 is SGHTA and CDR2 FQGNSA. Trimming took 1 base from V and 2 from J, leaving 12 bases between them. The CDR3 spans 15 residues. The CDR3: CASSLDGGGAYEQYF. In nucleotides, the CDR3 is TGTGCCAGCAGCTTAGATGGAGGGGGCGCCTACGAGCAGTACTTC.

The rearrangement joins TRBV5-1 to TRBJ1-2; 10 bases match TRBD1. CDR1 is SGHRS and CDR2 is YFSETQ in the germline V gene. With 5 bases clipped from V and 1 base from J, the junction kept 5 bases outside the gene matches. The CDR3 runs 15 residues. CDR3 DNA sequence: TGCGCCAGCAGGGCTGGACAGGGGGGTAACTATGGCTACACCTTC. Residues: CASRAGQGGNYGYTF.

A single count supports this clone. The chain links TRBV4-1 to TRBJ2-1; 12 bases align to TRBD2. Germline values: CDR1 MGHRA, CDR2 YSYEKL. The J segment lost 4 bases and the V segment lost 4 bases, leaving 11 bases of the junction unmatched. This CDR3 comprises 18 residues. The CDR3 region is CASSPRRTSGIGYNEQFF. CDR3 bases: TGCGCCAGCAGCCCCCGTCGGACTAGCGGGATAGGATACAATGAGCAGTTCTTC.

The gene calls are TRBV9 and TRBJ1-2, with D possibly being TRBD1 (5 bases). From germline, CDR1 is SGDLS and CDR2 YYNGEE. The CDR3 covers 14 residues. The V and J ends lost 6 bases and 0 bases respectively, with 12 bases between them. The CDR3 loop reads CASTRTGSNYGYTF. CDR3 DNA sequence: TGTGCCAGCACTCGAACAGGTTCTAACTATGGCTACACCTTC.

The chain links TRBV29-1 to TRBJ2-3; perhaps TRBD1 as D (5 bases). V was trimmed by 4 bases and J by 0 bases, leaving 14 bases between them. The CDR3 loop spans 15 amino acids. CDR1 and CDR2 from the germline V gene are SQVTM and ANQGSEA. CDR3 sequence (DNA): TGCAGCGTTGGACCGACAGAGTCTAGCACAGATACGCAGTATTTT. Protein product: CSVGPTESSTDTQYF.

This chain joins TRBV15 and TRBJ1-5, with D possibly matching TRBD1 (6 bases). Germline CDR1 LNHNV, CDR2 YYDKDF (reference sequence). Trimming left V 3 bases short and J 0 bases short, with 27 bases between. This CDR3 has 21 amino acids. The CDR3: CATSSLIGTTDPFDSNQPQHF. Here the CDR3 DNA reads TGTGCCACCAGCAGCCTCATAGGGACAACTGATCCTTTTGATAGCAATCAGCCCCAGCATTTT.

V usage is TRBV6-2 or TRBV6-3 and J usage is TRBJ2-5; 12 positions match TRBD2. The CDR3 is made up of 17 amino acids. V lost 2 bases to trimming and J lost 5 bases; unmatched junction nucleotides: 9. Germline V gene data show CDR1 as MNHEY and CDR2 as SVGEGT. Here the CDR3 DNA reads TGTGCCAGCAGTTACACTGGACTAGCGGGGATCGAGGAGACCCAGTACTTC. Translating gives CASSYTGLAGIEETQYF.

The chain is built from TRBV5-4 and TRBJ1-2, with TRBD1 identical over 9 bases. Germline CDR1 is SGHNT and CDR2 is YYREEE (reference sequence). The CDR3 contains 15 residues. The ends lost 0 bases at V and 11 bases at J; junction bases unmatched: 11. The CDR3 DNA sequence: TGTGCCAGCAGCTTGGGCTTCGAAGACAGGGGGTCGTACACCTTC. Its translation: CASSLGFEDRGSYTF.